What follows are 26 T cell receptor beta chains derived from one specimen sequenced in a study of a mutant IDH1 vaccine in newly diagnosed glioma. Their specific antigens are unknown. Libraries were prepared by immunoSEQ multiplex PCR; TCRdb keeps only in-frame clonotypes and omits some of them. The table includes 35,000 to 50,000 clones, 80% to 85% detected once. The time point was: week 11, during vaccination. Doses comprised 300 ug of mutant IDH1 20-mer peptide each, plus topical imiquimod. The sequencing used PBMCs, collected from a glioma patient whose treatment included an IDH1 peptide vaccine. These receptors were obtained from a man between 40 and 49 years old with glioma.

The chain employs TRBV6-5 and TRBJ1-5, with D hard to call. This CDR3 is built from 13 residues. V was clipped by 4 bases and J by 5 bases, with 9 bases between them. From germline, CDR1 is MNHEY and CDR2 SVGAGI. The CDR3 reads CASSSKEYQPQHF. CDR3 DNA: TGTGCCAGCAGTTCCAAAGAGTATCAGCCCCAGCATTTT.

The genes are TRBV6-4 and TRBJ1-2, with 9 bases that match TRBD1. This CDR3 has 14 amino acids. J lost 4 bases, V lost 3 bases, and 3 bases had no gene match. Germline-derived CDR1 and CDR2 are MRHNA and SNTAGT. The CDR3 DNA sequence: TGTGCCAGCAGTGAAAAGACAGGGGGCTATGGCTACACCTTC. Encoded protein: CASSEKTGGYGYTF.

The genes are TRBV7-3 and TRBJ2-5, with 8 bases matching TRBD1. The V and J ends lost 4 bases and 4 bases, in that order; junction bases with no gene match: 11. The CDR3 covers 16 residues. Germline loops: CDR1 SGHTA, CDR2 FQGTGA. DNA for the CDR3: TGTGCCAGCAGCTCCGGTGGCACAGGGGGGAGAGAGACCCAGTACTTC. It specifies CASSSGGTGGRETQYF.

The chain uses TRBV5-6 and TRBJ2-5; D might be TRBD2 (6 bases). The CDR3 loop spans 15 amino acids. Germline CDR1 and CDR2: SGHDT and YYEEEE. V was shortened by 5 bases and J by 3 bases, with 17 bases between the two germline ends. The CDR3 sequence: CASRILRGGEETQYF. The CDR3 DNA is TGTGCCAGCAGGATACTTAGGGGAGGCGAAGAGACCCAGTACTTC.

The chain joins TRBV28 to TRBJ2-2; D possibly corresponds to TRBD2 (6 bases). V lost 6 bases and J lost 2, with 16 bases in between. Germline-derived CDR1 and CDR2 are MDHEN and SYDVKM. CDR3 length: 16 amino acids. CDR3 sequence (DNA): TGTGCCAGCAGCCTTCCGTTTAGCGGAAACACCGGGGAGCTGTTTTTT. Amino acid sequence: CASSLPFSGNTGELFF. The full variable domain, completed using reference TRBV28 and TRBJ2-2, is DVKVTQSSRYLVKRTGEKVFLECVQDMDHENMFWYRQDPGLGLRLIYFSYDVKMKEKGDIPEGYSVSREKKERFSLILESASTNQTSMYLCASSLPFSGNTGELFFGEGSRLTVL.

V usage is TRBV7-9 and J usage is TRBJ2-1; the match to TRBD2 covers 11 bases. The CDR3 is made up of 15 amino acids. Trimming removed 6 bases from V and 2 bases from J; junction bases left unmatched: 3. Germline V gene lookup returns CDR1 SEHNR and CDR2 FQNEAQ (reference sequence). The chain's CDR3 is CASRQGLAAYNEQFF. DNA of the CDR3: TGTGCCAGCAGACAGGGACTAGCGGCCTACAATGAGCAGTTCTTC.

The table lists this clone with a few counts. The V gene is TRBV19, the J gene TRBJ1-1; TRBD1 is a possible D gene (5 bases). CDR1 LNHDA and CDR2 SQIVND come from the germline V gene (reference sequence). The ends were cut back, 7 bases at V and 4 bases at J, with 16 bases in the middle. The CDR3 sequence is 14 residues long. DNA of the CDR3: TGTGCCAGTACCCCGTCGTTTAGGGGCACTGAAGCTTTCTTT. It encodes CASTPSFRGTEAFF.

This clone was counted between two and nine times. This rearrangement joins TRBV6-1 to TRBJ1-2; D not resolved. Germline assignment: CDR1 MNHNS and CDR2 SASEGT. CDR3 length: 15 residues. Trimming cost V 7 bases and J 7 bases, with 22 bases left between them. The CDR3 sequence is CASILTRSTQAGYTF. CDR3 DNA: TGTGCCAGCATTCTGACCCGGTCTACCCAGGCTGGCTACACCTTC.

The chain has TRBV19 and TRBJ1-1; D might be TRBD1 (5 bases). V lost 4 bases to trimming and J lost 4 bases, with 19 bases between them. In germline, CDR1 is LNHDA, CDR2 SQIVND (reference sequence). This CDR3 comprises 16 residues. The CDR3 loop is CASSTLTASRGTEAFF. The CDR3 DNA reads TGTGCCAGTAGTACCCTGACAGCCTCAAGAGGCACTGAAGCTTTCTTT.

The chain recombines TRBV4-1 with TRBJ2-7; TRBD1 might be the D (5 bases). This CDR3 spans 18 amino acids. Trimming left V 3 bases short and J 0 bases short, with 21 bases between. CDR1 MGHRA and CDR2 YSYEKL come from the germline V gene. The CDR3: CASSQTSGRSWTSYEQYF. CDR3 in DNA: TGCGCCAGCAGCCAGACGTCAGGGCGCTCCTGGACCTCCTACGAGCAGTACTTC.

The chain has TRBV28 and TRBJ2-7; TRBD1 agrees at 11 bases. The J segment lost 6 bases and the V segment lost 3 bases, leaving 10 bases of the junction unmatched. CDR1 is MDHEN and CDR2 is SYDVKM in the germline V gene. This CDR3 has 16 amino acids. The CDR3 sequence: CASSFPPDRGLGEQYF. CDR3 bases: TGTGCCAGCAGTTTCCCCCCGGACAGGGGGCTCGGCGAGCAGTACTTC.

The chain has TRBV29-1 and TRBJ2-5, with 13 bases fitting TRBD2. The CDR3 is 17 residues long. V gave up 7 bases and J gave up 2 bases; unmatched junction bases: 13. Germline-derived CDR1 and CDR2 are SQVTM and ANQGSEA. CDR3 amino acids: CSAPGTSGNAVQETQYF. The DNA for the CDR3 is TGCAGCGCCCCTGGGACTAGCGGGAATGCGGTACAAGAGACCCAGTACTTC.

The CDR3 region has the DNA TGTGCCACCAGCAGAGATCAGGGGGGCGAGCAGTACTTC. This sequence encodes CATSRDQGGEQYF. The chain couples TRBV15 to TRBJ2-5; maybe TRBD1 (7 bases). The J call may be in error: the DNA end matches TRBJ2-7 better. Germline CDR1 LNHNV, CDR2 YYDKDF (reference sequence). This CDR3 region has 13 residues.

The chain uses TRBV5-6 and TRBJ2-5; 14 positions match TRBD2. Trimming cost V 3 bases and J 5 bases; bases outside gene matches: 12. Germline-derived CDR1 and CDR2 are SGHDT and YYEEEE. The CDR3 has 18 amino acids. For the CDR3, the DNA is TGTGCCAGCAGCTATGTTCTGGGGACTAGCGGGAGAGAGGAGACCCAGTACTTC. It yields the protein CASSYVLGTSGREETQYF.

The chain couples TRBV6-1 to TRBJ1-1; TRBD1 matches at 7 bases. CDR3 length: 14 amino acids. The junction had 6 bases not matched to a gene; V was cut back by 7 bases and J by 1 base. CDR1 and CDR2 from the germline V gene are MNHNS and SASEGT. The CDR3 DNA sequence: TGTGCCAGCAAGGAGGGGGCCGGGAACACTGAAGCTTTCTTT. Residues: CASKEGAGNTEAFF.

The chain uses TRBV7-8 and TRBJ2-5; 10 bases agree with TRBD2. Germline values: CDR1 SGHVS, CDR2 FQNEAQ. The length of the CDR3 is 16 residues. V lost 1 base and J lost 0; bases outside the gene matches: 2. CDR3 in DNA: TGTGCCAGCAGCTTAGTTGGACTAGCGGACCAAGAGACCCAGTACTTC. Its protein is CASSLVGLADQETQYF.

This chain uses TRBV19 with TRBJ1-5; no clear D gene. V was pared by 3 bases and J by 1 base, with 16 bases between. Per the germline V gene, CDR1 is LNHDA and CDR2 is SQIVND (reference sequence). The CDR3 totals 17 residues. In DNA form, the CDR3 reads TGTGCCAGTAGTATCAATACAGACACATTGAGCAATCAGCCCCAGCATTTT. Residues: CASSINTDTLSNQPQHF.

This chain joins TRBV27 and TRBJ2-3, with 10 bases lining up with TRBD2. The CDR3 length is 18 residues. CDR1 and CDR2 from the germline V gene are MNHEY and SMNVEV (reference sequence). Trimming cost V 6 bases and J 0 bases; bases outside gene matches: 12. The CDR3 reads CASSTKGGLALSTDTQYF. CDR3 DNA: TGTGCCAGCAGCACAAAGGGGGGACTAGCGCTTAGCACAGATACGCAGTATTTT.

V usage is TRBV7-8 and J usage is TRBJ2-7, with a possible D match to TRBD2 (5 bases). V was pared by 1 base and J by 2 bases, with 12 bases between. From germline, CDR1 is SGHVS and CDR2 FQNEAQ. The CDR3 is 15 amino acids. The CDR3 nucleotides are TGTGCCAGCAGCTTAGGATCGTGGAGGACCTACGAGCAGTACTTC. Translation gives CASSLGSWRTYEQYF.

This rearrangement joins TRBV19 to TRBJ1-4; 7 nucleotides agree with TRBD1. Looked up from germline, CDR1 is LNHDA and CDR2 is SQIVND (reference sequence). The CDR3 is made up of 15 amino acids. V dropped 4 bases and J dropped 6; count of bases not matched to a gene: 8. The CDR3 bases are TGTGCCAGTAGTACCCAGGGGGGCTCTTATGAAAAACTGTTTTTT. Amino acids: CASSTQGGSYEKLFF.

The V and J genes are TRBV27 and TRBJ2-7; D remains ambiguous. There are 13 residues in the CDR3. Germline V gene data show CDR1 as MNHEY and CDR2 as SMNVEV (reference sequence). Deletions cut 2 bases from V and 2 bases from J, with 7 bases between. CDR3 DNA sequence: TGTGCCAGCAGTTTAAGTCATCCCTACGAGCAGTACTTC. Its translation is CASSLSHPYEQYF.

The rearrangement links TRBV2 to TRBJ2-1, with TRBD2 matching 12 bases. This CDR3 spans 13 amino acids. The germline gives CDR1 SNHLY, CDR2 FYNNEI. With V trimmed by 6 bases and J by 15 bases, 9 bases remained unmatched. As DNA, the CDR3 is TGTGCCAGCAGCTACGCCCCTAGCGGGGGGGGGTTCTTC. It encodes CASSYAPSGGGFF.

About this clone itself: One end of the junction fails to match germline, which may point to a read error. V is TRBV27 and J is TRBJ2-5; 15 bases line up with TRBD2. The length of the CDR3 is 17 residues. Germline CDR1 is MNHEY and CDR2 is SMNVEV (reference sequence). The CDR3 spells CASSLSGLAGGQGTQYF. CDR3 bases: TGTGCCAGCAGTTTATCGGGACTAGCGGGAGGCCAAGGGACCCAGTACTTC.

The chain employs TRBV2 and TRBJ2-1; 7 bases map to TRBD2. Unmatched junction bases numbered 15, after V lost 6 bases and J lost 4 bases. The germline V gene encodes CDR1 SNHLY and CDR2 FYNNEI. The CDR3 runs 17 residues. The CDR3: CASSKTGTTVPYNEQFF. In DNA form, the CDR3 reads TGTGCCAGCAGCAAAACCGGGACTACGGTTCCATACAATGAGCAGTTCTTC. Full variable domain (missing parts from reference TRBV2 and TRBJ2-1): EPEVTQTPSHQVTQMGQEVILRCVPISNHLYFYWYRQILGQKVEFLVSFYNNEISEKSEIFDDQFSVERPDGSNFTLKIRSTKLEDSAMYFCASSKTGTTVPYNEQFFGPGTRLTVL.

The chain combines TRBV6-6 with TRBJ1-1, with no clear D. CDR3 size: 12 residues. V lost 6 bases and J lost 6, with 11 bases in between. Germline-derived CDR1 and CDR2 are MNHNY and SVGAGI (reference sequence). The CDR3 loop reads CASRPTVPEAFF. The CDR3 coding sequence is TGTGCCAGCAGACCCACAGTCCCTGAAGCTTTCTTT.

This clone showed up just a few times. The rearrangement links TRBV6-1 to TRBJ1-2; D possibly corresponds to TRBD1 (5 bases). CDR3 length: 13 amino acids. Between the trimmed V and J ends, which lost 6 bases and 6 bases, there was a span of 14 bases. Germline V lookup: CDR1 MNHNS, CDR2 SASEGT. DNA for the CDR3: TGTGCCAGCAGGGGGGATCGGGTGGATGGCTACACCTTC. Its protein product is CASRGDRVDGYTF.